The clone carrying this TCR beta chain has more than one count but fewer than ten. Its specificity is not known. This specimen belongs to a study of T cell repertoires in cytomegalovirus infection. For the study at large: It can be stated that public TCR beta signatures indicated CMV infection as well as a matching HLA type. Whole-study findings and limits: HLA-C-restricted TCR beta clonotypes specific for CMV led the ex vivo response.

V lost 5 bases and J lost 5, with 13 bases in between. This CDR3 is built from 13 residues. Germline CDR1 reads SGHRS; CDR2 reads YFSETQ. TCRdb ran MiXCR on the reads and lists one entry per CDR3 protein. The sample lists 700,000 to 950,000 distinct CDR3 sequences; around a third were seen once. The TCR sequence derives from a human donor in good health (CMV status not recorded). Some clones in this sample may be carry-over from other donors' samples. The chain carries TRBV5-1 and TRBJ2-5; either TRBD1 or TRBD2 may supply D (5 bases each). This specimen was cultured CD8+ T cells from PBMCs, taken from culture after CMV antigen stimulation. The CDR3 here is CASSGGFGETQYF. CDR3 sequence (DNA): TGCGCCAGCAGTGGGGGTTTCGGTGAGACCCAGTACTTC.